This entry lists 6 T cell receptor beta chains sequenced from one sample in a study of cytomegalovirus exposure and HLA in healthy donors. 60 Vbeta and 13 Jbeta primers were used in PCR. Only in-frame clones appear in the TCRdb table, and some are missing; sequencing was by immunoSEQ multiplex PCR. The table lists 75,000 to 95,000 clones. The sample consisted of PBMCs. The receptors originated from a man younger than 45 in good health and CMV-seronegative.

J is TRBJ1-1 and V is TRBV10-3, with 8 bases that match TRBD1. Per the germline V gene, CDR1 is ENHRY and CDR2 is SYGVKD. Losses at the gene ends were 10 bases for V and 3 bases for J; bases not matched to a gene: 7. The CDR3 loop spans 13 amino acids. CDR3 in amino acids: CANQGAQDTEAFF. CDR3 DNA sequence: TGTGCCAATCAGGGGGCGCAGGACACTGAAGCTTTCTTT.

The rearrangement links TRBV4-3 to TRBJ2-1; maybe TRBD2 (6 bases). Germline values: CDR1 LGHNA, CDR2 YSLEER. The CDR3 extends over 12 amino acids. V lost 0 bases, J lost 12 bases, and 9 bases lay in between. In DNA form, the CDR3 reads TGCGCCAGCAGCCAAGATAAGGGAGGGCAGTTCTTC. It yields the protein CASSQDKGGQFF.

The CDR3 DNA reads TGTGCCAGCAGCTCAGCCGACGACAGGGAGATTCTCTATGGCTACACCTTC. This encodes CASSSADDREILYGYTF. The chain combines TRBV5-6 with TRBJ1-2; 7 bases are shared with TRBD1. The CDR3 covers 17 residues. V shed 3 bases, J shed 4 bases, and the junction held 15 bases outside the gene matches. CDR1 and CDR2 (germline): SGHDT, YYEEEE.

The chain recombines TRBV19 with TRBJ2-2; D is unclear. The ends were cut back, 0 bases at V and 5 bases at J, with 10 bases in the middle. From germline, CDR1 is LNHDA and CDR2 SQIVND (reference sequence). The CDR3 sequence is 15 residues long. The CDR3: CASSIDVEDTGELFF. The CDR3 nucleotides are TGTGCCAGTAGTATAGATGTCGAGGATACCGGGGAGCTGTTTTTT.

V is TRBV13 and J is TRBJ2-7; the match to TRBD2 covers 7 bases. CDR3 length: 13 amino acids. CDR1 is PRHDT and CDR2 is FYEKMQ in the germline V gene (reference sequence). J was trimmed by 2 bases and V by 5 bases; bases with no gene match: 3. The CDR3 loop is CASSLREAYEQYF. CDR3 DNA sequence: TGTGCCAGCAGCCTCCGGGAGGCCTACGAGCAGTACTTC.

The chain combines TRBV18 with TRBJ1-2; 12 positions agree with TRBD1. Germline trimming cut 3 bases from V and 8 bases from J; bases unmatched to any gene: 7. Germline assignment: CDR1 KGHSH and CDR2 LQKENI. The CDR3 sequence is 15 residues long. CDR3 nucleotide sequence: TGTGCCAGCTCACCGGGACAGGGGGCCTTGTTAGGCTACACCTTC. Protein product: CASSPGQGALLGYTF.